These T cell receptor beta chains were read from a single sample in a study of vaccination effects on CD4 cells after COVID-19. These TCRs' antigens remain unknown. Profiled with immunoSEQ multiplex PCR; TCRdb holds only in-frame clones, not every one. Of about 46,000 clones listed, about 76% are singletons. The material was CD4+ T cells from PBMCs cultured with HCoV-OC43 spike peptides, obtained after COVID-19 vaccination. These receptors all come from a human donor who received a COVID-19 vaccine. CDR3s include the opening cysteine and the closing phenylalanine or tryptophan. A D gene is named only where the DNA matches it firmly. Clone size appears in some rows only: once, few, many, or a class for an expanded clone.

V gene: TRBV5-1; clone size: -; J gene: TRBJ2-1; D gene: TRBD2; CDR3 DNA: TGCGCCAGCAGCGTACTAGCGGGCCGAGCCTACAATGAGCAGTTCTTC; CDR3 protein: CASSVLAGRAYNEQFF
V gene: TRBV7-2; clone size: -; J gene: TRBJ1-2; D gene: TRBD1; CDR3 DNA: TGTGCCAGCAGCTTTTACCTTGGACAGGATGGCTACACCTTC; CDR3 protein: CASSFYLGQDGYTF
V gene: TRBV10-1; clone size: -; J gene: TRBJ2-5; D gene: -; CDR3 DNA: TGCGCCAGCAGGGACACTAATGGGGAGACCCAGTACTTC; CDR3 protein: CASRDTNGETQYF
V gene: TRBV29-1; clone size: -; J gene: TRBJ2-7; D gene: -; CDR3 DNA: TGCAGCGTTCCGAGTGAGAACGCCTACGAGCAGTACTTC; CDR3 protein: CSVPSENAYEQYF
V gene: TRBV11-3; clone size: -; J gene: TRBJ2-3; D gene: -; CDR3 DNA: TGTGCCAGCAGCTTAGGTGGGAGAACCGCAGATACGCAGTATTTT; CDR3 protein: CASSLGGRTADTQYF
V gene: TRBV7-9; clone size: -; J gene: TRBJ2-1; D gene: TRBD2; CDR3 DNA: TGTGCCAGCAGCTTAGGACTAGCGGGAGGAGAGTTCTTC; CDR3 protein: CASSLGLAGGEFF
V gene: TRBV3-1/TRBV3-2; clone size: once; J gene: TRBJ1-2; D gene: -; CDR3 DNA: TGTGCCAGCAGCCAATTCTCGAACAGCTATGGCTACACCTTC; CDR3 protein: CASSQFSNSYGYTF
V gene: TRBV4-1; clone size: few; J gene: TRBJ2-3; D gene: TRBD2; CDR3 DNA: TGCGCCAGCAGCCCAGGGGTTCTAGCGGGGAGCACAGATACGCAGTATTTT; CDR3 protein: CASSPGVLAGSTDTQYF
V gene: TRBV6-5; clone size: few; J gene: TRBJ1-1; D gene: -; CDR3 DNA: TGTGCCAGCAGTTACGGGGGGGCCGGCGCTGAAGCTTTCTTT; CDR3 protein: CASSYGGAGAEAFF
V gene: TRBV20-1; clone size: -; J gene: TRBJ2-2; D gene: -; CDR3 DNA: TGCAGTGCTAGGGCGTCCGGGGAGCTGTTTTTT; CDR3 protein: CSARASGELFF
V gene: TRBV4-1; clone size: -; J gene: TRBJ2-2; D gene: TRBD2; CDR3 DNA: TGCGCCAGCAGCCAAGTTAGCCTAGCGGGAGGGAACGGGGAGCTGTTTTTT; CDR3 protein: CASSQVSLAGGNGELFF
V gene: TRBV5-4; clone size: few; J gene: TRBJ1-5; D gene: -; CDR3 DNA: TGTGCCAGCAGCCGCGCCCCCGGGAAGAAGAACGATCAGCCCCAGCATTTT; CDR3 protein: CASSRAPGKKNDQPQHF
V gene: TRBV21-1; clone size: -; J gene: TRBJ1-1; D gene: -; CDR3 DNA: TGTGCCAGCAGCTCTCAGGGTAGGGACACTGAAGCTTTCTTT; CDR3 protein: CASSSQGRDTEAFF
V gene: TRBV7-2; clone size: -; J gene: TRBJ2-1; D gene: -; CDR3 DNA: TGTGCCAGCAGCTTAGTAGGTAGTCGGTCTTCGGGCAATGAGCAGTTCTTC; CDR3 protein: CASSLVGSRSSGNEQFF
V gene: TRBV3-1/TRBV3-2; clone size: -; J gene: TRBJ2-1; D gene: -; CDR3 DNA: TGTGCCAGCAGCCAAGCTCCAGGCTGGGAGCAGTTCTTC; CDR3 protein: CASSQAPGWEQFF
V gene: TRBV6-5; clone size: -; J gene: TRBJ1-1; D gene: TRBD1; CDR3 DNA: TGTGCCAGCAGTTACGGGACAGGGGGCACTGAAGCTTTCTTT; CDR3 protein: CASSYGTGGTEAFF
V gene: TRBV6-5; clone size: -; J gene: TRBJ2-7; D gene: -; CDR3 DNA: TGTGCCAGCAGTCGGGGACTGACCCTCTACGAGCAGTACTTC; CDR3 protein: CASSRGLTLYEQYF
V gene: TRBV6-5; clone size: few; J gene: TRBJ1-2; D gene: -; CDR3 DNA: TGTGCCAGCAGGACTAATTCCGGCTACACCTTC; CDR3 protein: CASRTNSGYTF
V gene: TRBV5-6; clone size: -; J gene: TRBJ2-7; D gene: TRBD1; CDR3 DNA: TGTGCCAGCAGCGCTCCGGGACAGGGCTACGAGCAGTACTTC; CDR3 protein: CASSAPGQGYEQYF
V gene: TRBV10-2; clone size: -; J gene: TRBJ2-1; D gene: -; CDR3 DNA: TGCGCCAGCAGTGACTACCGGGACACCAATGAGCAGTTCTTC; CDR3 protein: CASSDYRDTNEQFF
V gene: TRBV2; clone size: -; J gene: TRBJ1-5; D gene: -; CDR3 DNA: TGTGCCAGCAGTGCAGGGTCCAATCAGCCCCAGCATTTT; CDR3 protein: CASSAGSNQPQHF
V gene: TRBV5-4; clone size: -; J gene: TRBJ2-4; D gene: TRBD2; CDR3 DNA: TGTGCCAGCAGCTGGGGGGGGACTTCGAAAAACATTCAGTACTTC; CDR3 protein: CASSWGGTSKNIQYF
V gene: TRBV5-1; clone size: -; J gene: TRBJ2-3; D gene: TRBD1; CDR3 DNA: TGCGCCAGCAGCTCACAGGGGTGGGACACAGATACGCAGTATTTT; CDR3 protein: CASSSQGWDTDTQYF
V gene: TRBV4-1; clone size: few; J gene: TRBJ2-5; D gene: -; CDR3 DNA: TGCGCCAGCAGCCGCCAAGTTTCCCAAGAGACCCAGTACTTC; CDR3 protein: CASSRQVSQETQYF
V gene: TRBV2; clone size: -; J gene: TRBJ1-1; D gene: TRBD1; CDR3 DNA: TGTGCCAGCAGTTTCCCTACAGGGGGATTTACTGAAGCTTTCTTT; CDR3 protein: CASSFPTGGFTEAFF
V gene: TRBV7-9; clone size: once; J gene: TRBJ1-1; D gene: TRBD1; CDR3 DNA: TGTGCCAGCAGCTTCAGACAGGGGGCGCAAGCTTTCTTT; CDR3 protein: CASSFRQGAQAFF
V gene: TRBV19; clone size: -; J gene: TRBJ2-7; D gene: TRBD2; CDR3 DNA: TGTGCCAGTAGTATCGGACTAGCGGTCTCCTACGAGCAGTACTTC; CDR3 protein: CASSIGLAVSYEQYF
V gene: TRBV4-1; clone size: -; J gene: TRBJ2-5; D gene: TRBD1; CDR3 DNA: TGCGCCAGCAGCCCCTTGGGACAGGGGGTGGCGACCCAGTACTTC; CDR3 protein: CASSPLGQGVATQYF
V gene: TRBV6-5; clone size: -; J gene: TRBJ1-2; D gene: -; CDR3 DNA: TGTGCCAGCATTGGAGAAACTAACTATGGCTACACCTTC; CDR3 protein: CASIGETNYGYTF
V gene: TRBV6-5; clone size: -; J gene: TRBJ2-7; D gene: -; CDR3 DNA: TGTGCCGGCGACCTTGGGTGGGGGAGTATCTACGAGCAGTACTTC; CDR3 protein: CAGDLGWGSIYEQYF
V gene: TRBV6-1; clone size: few; J gene: TRBJ2-2; D gene: TRBD2; CDR3 DNA: TGTGCCAGCTGTGAGGGAGGGCCGATCGGGGAGCTGTTTTTT; CDR3 protein: CASCEGGPIGELFF
V gene: TRBV20-1; clone size: -; J gene: TRBJ2-7; D gene: -; CDR3 DNA: TGCAGTGCCCCTCTCTACGTCGAGCAGTACTTC; CDR3 protein: CSAPLYVEQYF
V gene: TRBV11-2; clone size: -; J gene: TRBJ1-2; D gene: TRBD1; CDR3 DNA: TGTGCCAGCAGCTCCATAAGGAATACAGGGGGCGCGGGCGGCTACACCTTC; CDR3 protein: CASSSIRNTGGAGGYTF
V gene: TRBV4-2; clone size: -; J gene: TRBJ1-6; D gene: -; CDR3 DNA: TGTGCCAGCAGCCTGATAAACCCGGCCCAAAATTCACCCCTCCACTTT; CDR3 protein: CASSLINPAQNSPLHF
V gene: TRBV6-5; clone size: few; J gene: TRBJ1-5; D gene: -; CDR3 DNA: TGTGCCAGCAGTTACTCAGGGGGCAATCAGCCCCAGCATTTT; CDR3 protein: CASSYSGGNQPQHF
V gene: TRBV11-3; clone size: -; J gene: TRBJ2-3; D gene: TRBD2; CDR3 DNA: TGTGCCAGCAGCCCAGGGACTAGCGGGGGCACAGATACGCAGTATTTT; CDR3 protein: CASSPGTSGGTDTQYF
V gene: TRBV5-6; clone size: -; J gene: TRBJ2-2; D gene: -; CDR3 DNA: TGTGCCAGCAGCGACCAGGGTTTTATCGGGGAGCTGTTTTTT; CDR3 protein: CASSDQGFIGELFF
V gene: TRBV10-3; clone size: few; J gene: TRBJ1-3; D gene: -; CDR3 DNA: TGTGCCTCCCAGACTCTTGATTTCTCTGGAAACACCATATATTTT; CDR3 protein: CASQTLDFSGNTIYF
V gene: TRBV2; clone size: -; J gene: TRBJ2-7; D gene: -; CDR3 DNA: TGTGCCAGCAGTGGCTCAGGGGACTCCTACGAGCAGTACTTC; CDR3 protein: CASSGSGDSYEQYF
V gene: TRBV18; clone size: -; J gene: TRBJ1-2; D gene: -; CDR3 DNA: TGTGCCAGCTCACCAGATGTGGACTATGGCTACACCTTC; CDR3 protein: CASSPDVDYGYTF
V gene: TRBV5-4; clone size: -; J gene: TRBJ2-5; D gene: TRBD1; CDR3 DNA: TGTGCCAGCAGCTTGCGGGTGGGACAGGGTGCCGAGACCCAGTACTTC; CDR3 protein: CASSLRVGQGAETQYF
V gene: TRBV3-1/TRBV3-2; clone size: -; J gene: TRBJ1-1; D gene: -; CDR3 DNA: TGTGCCAGCAGCCAAGATGCTGGGCGTATGAACACTGAAGCTTTCTTT; CDR3 protein: CASSQDAGRMNTEAFF
V gene: TRBV6-5; clone size: -; J gene: TRBJ1-6; D gene: TRBD1; CDR3 DNA: TGTGCCAGCAGTTTGAAGACAGGGGTGGATTCACCCCTCCACTTT; CDR3 protein: CASSLKTGVDSPLHF
V gene: TRBV5-8; clone size: -; J gene: TRBJ1-4; D gene: TRBD1; CDR3 DNA: TGTGCCAGCAGCTTTCACCGGGACAGGGACGAAAAACTGTTTTTT; CDR3 protein: CASSFHRDRDEKLFF
V gene: TRBV3-1/TRBV3-2; clone size: -; J gene: TRBJ2-1; D gene: -; CDR3 DNA: TGTGCCAGCAGCCCGAGGGGGGAGGGGGCTGAGCAGTTCTTC; CDR3 protein: CASSPRGEGAEQFF
V gene: TRBV5-1; clone size: -; J gene: TRBJ1-1; D gene: -; CDR3 DNA: TGCGCCAGCAGGGGGGCACTTGTGAACACTGAAGCTTTCTTT; CDR3 protein: CASRGALVNTEAFF
V gene: TRBV5-4; clone size: -; J gene: TRBJ1-2; D gene: -; CDR3 DNA: TGTGCCAGCAGCCCGCCCCATGGACAGCCCTTCTATGGCTACACCTTC; CDR3 protein: CASSPPHGQPFYGYTF
V gene: TRBV3-1/TRBV3-2; clone size: -; J gene: TRBJ2-5; D gene: TRBD1; CDR3 DNA: TGTGCCAGCAGCCATAAAACCGGGACAGGGTTTTTCGGCTGGGAGACCCAGTACTTC; CDR3 protein: CASSHKTGTGFFGWETQYF